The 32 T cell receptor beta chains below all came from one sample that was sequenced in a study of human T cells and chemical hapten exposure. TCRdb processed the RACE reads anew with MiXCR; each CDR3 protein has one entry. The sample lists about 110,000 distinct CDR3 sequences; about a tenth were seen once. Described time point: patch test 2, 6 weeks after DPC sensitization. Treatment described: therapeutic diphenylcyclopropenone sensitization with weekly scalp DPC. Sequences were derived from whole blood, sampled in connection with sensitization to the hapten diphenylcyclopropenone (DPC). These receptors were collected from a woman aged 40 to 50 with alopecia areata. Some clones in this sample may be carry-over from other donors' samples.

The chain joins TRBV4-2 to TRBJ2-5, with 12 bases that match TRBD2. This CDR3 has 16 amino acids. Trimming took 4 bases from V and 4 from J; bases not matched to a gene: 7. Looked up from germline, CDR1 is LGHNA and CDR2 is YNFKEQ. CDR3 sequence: CASSPFTSGGTETQYF. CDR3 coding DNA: TGTGCCAGCAGCCCCTTTACTAGCGGGGGGACAGAGACCCAGTACTTC.

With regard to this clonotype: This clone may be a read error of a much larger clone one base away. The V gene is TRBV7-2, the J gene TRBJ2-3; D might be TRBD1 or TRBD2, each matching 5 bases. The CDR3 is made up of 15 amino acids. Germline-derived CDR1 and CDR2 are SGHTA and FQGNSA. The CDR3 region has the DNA TGTGCCAGCACTCGAATGGGGCAGGGAGTGGATACGCTGTATTTT. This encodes CASTRMGQGVDTLYF.

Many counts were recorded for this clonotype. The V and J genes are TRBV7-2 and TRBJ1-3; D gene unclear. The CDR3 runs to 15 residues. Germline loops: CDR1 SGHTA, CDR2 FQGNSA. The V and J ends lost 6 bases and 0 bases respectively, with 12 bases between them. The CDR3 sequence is CASSSRQASGNTIYF. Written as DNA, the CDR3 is TGTGCCAGCAGTTCTAGACAAGCCTCTGGAAACACCATATATTTT. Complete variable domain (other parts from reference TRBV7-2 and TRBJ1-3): GAGVSQSPSNKVTEKGKDVELRCDPISGHTALYWYRQSLGQGLEFLIYFQGNSAPDKSGLPSDRFSAERTGGSVSTLTIQRTQQEDSAVYLCASSSRQASGNTIYFGEGSWLTVV.

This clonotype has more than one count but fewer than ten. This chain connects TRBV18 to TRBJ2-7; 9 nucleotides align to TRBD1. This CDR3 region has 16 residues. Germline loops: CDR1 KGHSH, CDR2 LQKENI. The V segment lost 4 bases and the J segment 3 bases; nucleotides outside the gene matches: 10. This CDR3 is CASSLTGTGIYYEQYF. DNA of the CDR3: TGTGCCAGCTCACTAACCGGGACAGGGATCTACTACGAGCAGTACTTC.

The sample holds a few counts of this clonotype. The DNA of the CDR3 is TGTGCCAGCCCCCGCCCGAACACTGAAGCTTTCTTT. This encodes CASPRPNTEAFF. This chain connects TRBV6-5 to TRBJ1-1, with D unresolved. V lost 8 bases and J 1 base, leaving 8 bases between the germline ends. CDR1 is MNHEY and CDR2 is SVGAGI in the germline V gene. The length of the CDR3 is 12 residues.

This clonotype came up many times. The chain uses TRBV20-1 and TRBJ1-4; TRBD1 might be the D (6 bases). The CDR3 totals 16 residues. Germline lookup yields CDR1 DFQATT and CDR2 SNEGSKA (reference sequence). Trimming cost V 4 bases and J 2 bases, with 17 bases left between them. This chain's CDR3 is CSATSSRGSTNEKLFF. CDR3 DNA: TGCAGTGCTACTTCGTCTAGGGGGTCTACTAATGAAAAACTGTTTTTT.

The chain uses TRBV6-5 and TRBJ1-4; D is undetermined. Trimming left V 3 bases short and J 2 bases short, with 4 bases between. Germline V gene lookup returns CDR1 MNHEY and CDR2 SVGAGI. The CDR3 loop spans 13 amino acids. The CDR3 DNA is TGTGCCAGCAGTTATGCGACTAATGAAAAACTGTTTTTT. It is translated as CASSYATNEKLFF.

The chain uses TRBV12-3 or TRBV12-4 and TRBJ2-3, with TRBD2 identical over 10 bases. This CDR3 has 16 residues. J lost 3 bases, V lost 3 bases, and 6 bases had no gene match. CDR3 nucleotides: TGTGCCAGCAGTTTTCGGCTAGCGGGGGCAACAGATACGCAGTATTTT. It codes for CASSFRLAGATDTQYF.

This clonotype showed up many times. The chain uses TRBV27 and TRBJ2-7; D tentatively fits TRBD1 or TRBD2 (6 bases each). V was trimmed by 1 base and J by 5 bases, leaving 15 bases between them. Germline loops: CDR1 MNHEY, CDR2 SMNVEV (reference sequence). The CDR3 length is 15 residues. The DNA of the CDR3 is TGTGCCAGCAGTTTATATACAGGGAGGTTGGACGAGCAGTACTTC. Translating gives CASSLYTGRLDEQYF.

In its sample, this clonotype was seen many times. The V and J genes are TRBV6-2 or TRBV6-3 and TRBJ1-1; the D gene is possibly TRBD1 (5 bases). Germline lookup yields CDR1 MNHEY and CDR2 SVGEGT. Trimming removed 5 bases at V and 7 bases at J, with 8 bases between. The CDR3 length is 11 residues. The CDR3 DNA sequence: TGTGCCAGCAGTCACGGGGGTGAAGCTTTCTTT. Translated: CASSHGGEAFF.

DNA for the CDR3: TGTGCCAGCAGCGCGATGGACACCTCTAACTATGGCTACACCTTC. This gives the protein CASSAMDTSNYGYTF. V is TRBV7-9 and J is TRBJ1-2, with D maybe TRBD1 (5 bases). Germline V gene data show CDR1 as SEHNR and CDR2 as FQNEAQ (reference sequence). This CDR3 spans 15 amino acids. V lost 5 bases and J 0 bases, leaving 13 bases between the germline ends. Supplemented by reference TRBV7-9 and TRBJ1-2, the full variable domain reads DTGVSQNPRHKITKRGQNVTFRCDPISEHNRLYWYRQTLGQGPEFLTYFQNEAQLEKSRLLSDRFSAERPKGSFSTLEIQRTEQGDSAMYLCASSAMDTSNYGYTFGSGTRLTVV.

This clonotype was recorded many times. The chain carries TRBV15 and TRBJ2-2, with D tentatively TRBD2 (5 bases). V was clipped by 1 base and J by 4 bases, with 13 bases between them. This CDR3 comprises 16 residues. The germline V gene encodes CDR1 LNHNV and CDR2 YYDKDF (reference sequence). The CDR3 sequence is CATSRGSSSGTGELFF. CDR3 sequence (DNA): TGTGCCACCAGCAGAGGGTCCTCAAGCGGCACCGGGGAGCTGTTTTTT.

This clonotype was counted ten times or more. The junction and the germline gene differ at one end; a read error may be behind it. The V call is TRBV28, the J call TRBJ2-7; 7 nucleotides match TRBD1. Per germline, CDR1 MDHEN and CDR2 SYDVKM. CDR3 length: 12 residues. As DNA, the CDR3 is TGTGCCAGCAGCTCCCCCTCAGGACAGGCATCCTTC. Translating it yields CASSSPSGQASF.

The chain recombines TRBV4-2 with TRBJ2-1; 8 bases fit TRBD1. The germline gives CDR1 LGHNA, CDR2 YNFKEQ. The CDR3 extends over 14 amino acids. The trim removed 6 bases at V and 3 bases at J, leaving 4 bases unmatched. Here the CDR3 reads CASSRDRFYNEQFF. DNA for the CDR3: TGTGCCAGCAGTCGGGACAGGTTCTACAATGAGCAGTTCTTC.

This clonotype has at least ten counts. The CDR3 DNA is TGTGCCAGCAGCCTCGAATTCGGCGGAGAGACCCAGTACTTC. Translation: CASSLEFGGETQYF. The chain employs TRBV11-2 and TRBJ2-5, with no clear D. CDR1 is SGHAT, CDR2 FQNNGV, per germline. The CDR3 contains 14 residues. V was clipped by 5 bases and J by 4 bases, with 14 bases between them.

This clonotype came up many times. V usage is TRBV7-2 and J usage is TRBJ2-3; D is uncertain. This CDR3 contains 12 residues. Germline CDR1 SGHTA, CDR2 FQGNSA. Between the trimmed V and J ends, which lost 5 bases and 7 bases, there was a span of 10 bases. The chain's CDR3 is CASSPTKNTQYF. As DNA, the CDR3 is TGTGCCAGCAGCCCTACGAAGAATACGCAGTATTTT.

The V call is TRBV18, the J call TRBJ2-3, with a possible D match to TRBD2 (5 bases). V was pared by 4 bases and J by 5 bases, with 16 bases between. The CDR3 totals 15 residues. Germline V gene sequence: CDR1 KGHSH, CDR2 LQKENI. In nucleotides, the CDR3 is TGTGCCAGCTCACTCGGACGGGTTGAGGGAGATACGCAGTATTTT. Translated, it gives CASSLGRVEGDTQYF.

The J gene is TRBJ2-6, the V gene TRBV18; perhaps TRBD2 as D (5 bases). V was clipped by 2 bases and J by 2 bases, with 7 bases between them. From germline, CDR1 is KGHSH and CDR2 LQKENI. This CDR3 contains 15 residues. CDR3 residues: CASSPVRAGANVLTF. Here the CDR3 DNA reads TGTGCCAGCTCACCAGTGAGGGCTGGGGCCAACGTCCTGACTTTC. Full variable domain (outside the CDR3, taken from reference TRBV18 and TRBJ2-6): NAGVMQNPRHLVRRRGQEARLRCSPMKGHSHVYWYRQLPEEGLKFMVYLQKENIIDESGMPKERFSAEFPKEGPSILRIQQVVRGDSAAYFCASSPVRAGANVLTFGAGSRLTVL.

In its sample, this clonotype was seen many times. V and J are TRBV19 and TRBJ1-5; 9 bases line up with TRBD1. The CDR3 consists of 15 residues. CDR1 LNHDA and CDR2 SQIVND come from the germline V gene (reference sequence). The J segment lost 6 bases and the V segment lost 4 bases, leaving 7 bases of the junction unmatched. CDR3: CASSNRDRVGQPQHF. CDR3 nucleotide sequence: TGTGCCAGTAGTAACCGGGACAGGGTCGGTCAGCCCCAGCATTTT. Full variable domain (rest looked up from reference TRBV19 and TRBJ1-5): DGGITQSPKYLFRKEGQNVTLSCEQNLNHDAMYWYRQDPGQGLRLIYYSQIVNDFQKGDIAEGYSVSREKKESFPLTVTSAQKNPTAFYLCASSNRDRVGQPQHFGDGTRLSIL.

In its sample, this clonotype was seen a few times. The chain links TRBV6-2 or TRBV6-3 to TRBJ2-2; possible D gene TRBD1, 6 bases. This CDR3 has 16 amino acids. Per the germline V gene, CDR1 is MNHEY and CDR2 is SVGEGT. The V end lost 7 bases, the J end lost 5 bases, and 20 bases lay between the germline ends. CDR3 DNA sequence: TGTGCCAGCACCTTCCCCTCGACAGGAAAGACCGGGGAGCTGTTTTTT. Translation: CASTFPSTGKTGELFF.

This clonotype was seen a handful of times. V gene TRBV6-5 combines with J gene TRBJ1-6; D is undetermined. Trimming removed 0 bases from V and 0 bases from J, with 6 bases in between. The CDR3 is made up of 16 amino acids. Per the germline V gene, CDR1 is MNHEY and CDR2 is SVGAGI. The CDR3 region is CASSYSRDSYNSPLHF. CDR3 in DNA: TGTGCCAGCAGTTACTCCCGGGACTCCTATAATTCACCCCTCCACTTT.

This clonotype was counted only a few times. CDR3 sequence: CASSFIVTDTQYF. DNA of the CDR3: TGTGCCAGCAGCTTTATAGTCACAGATACGCAGTATTTT. This chain uses TRBV7-2 with TRBJ2-3; D is unclear. Trimming stripped 3 bases from V and 2 bases from J, with 6 bases between. The CDR3 runs 13 residues. Germline CDR1 reads SGHTA; CDR2 reads FQGNSA.

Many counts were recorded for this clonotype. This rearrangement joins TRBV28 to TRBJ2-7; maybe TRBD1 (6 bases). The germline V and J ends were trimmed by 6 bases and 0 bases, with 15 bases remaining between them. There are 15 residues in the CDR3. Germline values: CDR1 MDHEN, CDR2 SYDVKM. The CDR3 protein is CASSSPGQSSYEQYF. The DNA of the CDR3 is TGTGCCAGCAGCTCCCCGGGACAAAGCTCCTACGAGCAGTACTTC.

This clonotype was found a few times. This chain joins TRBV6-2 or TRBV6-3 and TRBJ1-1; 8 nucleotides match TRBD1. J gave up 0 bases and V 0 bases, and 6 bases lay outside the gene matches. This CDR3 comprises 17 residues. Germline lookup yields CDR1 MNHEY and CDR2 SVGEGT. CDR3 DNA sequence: TGTGCCAGCAGTTACTCGTGGCCAGGGGGCTTGAACACTGAAGCTTTCTTT. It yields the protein CASSYSWPGGLNTEAFF.

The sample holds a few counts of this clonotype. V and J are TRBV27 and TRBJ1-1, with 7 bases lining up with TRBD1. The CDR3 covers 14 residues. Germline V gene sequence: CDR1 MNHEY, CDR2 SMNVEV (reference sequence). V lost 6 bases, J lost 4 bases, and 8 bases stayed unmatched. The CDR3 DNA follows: TGTGCCAGCAGGAACCAGGGACAGCGCACTGAAGCTTTCTTT. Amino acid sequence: CASRNQGQRTEAFF.

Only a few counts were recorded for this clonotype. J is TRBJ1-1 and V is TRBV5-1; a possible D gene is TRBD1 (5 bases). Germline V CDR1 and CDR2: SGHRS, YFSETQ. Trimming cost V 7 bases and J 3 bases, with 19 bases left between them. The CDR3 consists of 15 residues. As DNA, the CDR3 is TGCGCCAGCCTTTCGACGGCCGGGGCGCACACTGAAGCTTTCTTT. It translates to CASLSTAGAHTEAFF.

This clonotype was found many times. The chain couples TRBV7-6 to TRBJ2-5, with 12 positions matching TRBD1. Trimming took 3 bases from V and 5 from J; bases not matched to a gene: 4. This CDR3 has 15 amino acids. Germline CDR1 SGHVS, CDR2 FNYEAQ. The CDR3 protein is CASSFEGQGAETQYF. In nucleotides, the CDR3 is TGTGCCAGCAGCTTCGAGGGACAGGGGGCCGAGACCCAGTACTTC. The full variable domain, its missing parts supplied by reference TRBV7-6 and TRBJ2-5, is GAGVSQSPRYKVTKRGQDVALRCDPISGHVSLYWYRQALGQGPEFLTYFNYEAQQDKSGLPNDRFSAERPEGSISTLTIQRTEQRDSAMYRCASSFEGQGAETQYFGPGTRLLVL.

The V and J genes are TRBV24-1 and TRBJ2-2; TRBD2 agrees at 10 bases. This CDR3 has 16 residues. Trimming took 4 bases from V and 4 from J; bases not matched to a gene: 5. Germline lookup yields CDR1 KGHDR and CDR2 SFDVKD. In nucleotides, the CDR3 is TGTGCCACCAGTGACACAAGCGGGGGGGGCACCGGGGAGCTGTTTTTT. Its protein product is CATSDTSGGGTGELFF.

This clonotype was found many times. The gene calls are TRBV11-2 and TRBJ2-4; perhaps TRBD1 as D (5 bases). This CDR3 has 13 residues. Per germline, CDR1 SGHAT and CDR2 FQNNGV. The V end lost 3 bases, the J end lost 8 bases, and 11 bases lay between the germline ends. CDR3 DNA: TGTGCCAGCAGCTTCGTGGACACTGACATTCAGTACTTC. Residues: CASSFVDTDIQYF.

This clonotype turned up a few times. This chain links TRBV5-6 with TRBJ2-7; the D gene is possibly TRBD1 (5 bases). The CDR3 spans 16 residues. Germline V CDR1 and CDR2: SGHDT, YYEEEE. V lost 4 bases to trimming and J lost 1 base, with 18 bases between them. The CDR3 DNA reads TGTGCCAGCAGCCCAGTTTGGGGCAGTTTTTCCTACGAGCAGTACTTC. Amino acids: CASSPVWGSFSYEQYF.

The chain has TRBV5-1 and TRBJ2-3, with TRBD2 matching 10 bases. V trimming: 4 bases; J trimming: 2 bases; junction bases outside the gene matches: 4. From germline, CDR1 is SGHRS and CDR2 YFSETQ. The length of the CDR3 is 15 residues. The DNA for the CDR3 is TGCGCCAGCAGCCCAGGACTAGCGGTCACAGATACGCAGTATTTT. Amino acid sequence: CASSPGLAVTDTQYF.

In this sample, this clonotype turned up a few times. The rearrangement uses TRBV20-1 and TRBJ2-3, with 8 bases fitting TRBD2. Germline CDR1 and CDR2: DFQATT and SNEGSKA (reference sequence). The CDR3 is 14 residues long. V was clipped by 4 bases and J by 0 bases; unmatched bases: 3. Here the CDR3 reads CSATAGVSTDTQYF. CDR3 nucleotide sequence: TGCAGTGCTACAGCGGGGGTTAGCACAGATACGCAGTATTTT.